This record concerns one T cell receptor beta chain sequence. CD4+ cell separation produced CD45RA+ naive and CD45RA-negative memory subsets. Each cell subset's genomic DNA was divided evenly among several immunoSEQ plates. Original analysis: Filtering of immunoSEQ junctional sequences could not match full-length read filtering. Libraries were prepared by immunoSEQ multiplex PCR; TCRdb keeps only in-frame clonotypes and omits some of them. From that table come the V and J calls and clone size; the DNA was used to work out D and trimming. The profile shows approximately 1,500,000 clones, around 98% of them singletons. This CDR3 region has 14 residues. V shed 6 bases and J 7 bases; nucleotides not matched to a gene: 4. CDR1 and CDR2 (germline): SGHAT, FQNNGV. This entry is derived from a study of shared clonotypes between healthy human individuals. Across the whole study: Used for every donor were three CD4 naive, three CD4 memory, two CD8 naive and one CD8 memory plate.

V is TRBV11-2 and J is TRBJ2-1; 12 nucleotides align to TRBD2. Sequenced sample: naive CD4+ T cells sorted from blood. Subset indicated: CD45RA+ positively selected. This TCR was sampled from a man aged 25-45 years in good health. The CDR3 coding sequence is TGTGCCAGCAGTGGACTAGCGGGACCAAATGAGCAGTTCTTC. It yields the protein CASSGLAGPNEQFF.